A selection of T cell receptor beta chains follows, all from one sample in a study of blood T cell repertoires in COVID-19. Libraries were prepared by immunoSEQ multiplex PCR; TCRdb keeps only in-frame clonotypes and omits some of them. Among 35,000 to 50,000 clones listed, approximately 83% were seen once. The specimen was peripheral blood. These receptors were collected from a human donor with acute or convalescent COVID-19. The donor label of this sample is uncertain. The CDR3 runs from the conserved cysteine through the conserved F or W. Clone sizes are given selectively: once, few, many, or a class where the clone is expanded.

J gene | clone size | V gene | CDR3 protein
TRBJ2-3 | NA | TRBV6-2/TRBV6-3 | CASSLAGTSTDTQYF
TRBJ1-3 | few | TRBV19 | CASTEDWTGRRRTIYF
TRBJ2-7 | NA | TRBV15 | CATSTYLDRAYEQYF
TRBJ1-4 | NA | TRBV18 | CASSLDRKNEKLFF
TRBJ1-3 | NA | TRBV21-1 | CASKADRVRLSSGNTIYF
TRBJ2-7 | NA | TRBV3-1/TRBV3-2 | CASSKTRGAGGTPTYEQYF
TRBJ1-6 | NA | TRBV5-4 | CASSLMGAGHLDSPLHF
TRBJ1-2 | NA | TRBV6-4 | CASSDSAGAGARGYTF
TRBJ2-7 | few | TRBV27 | CASSRYGTSGMYEQYF
TRBJ1-5 | NA | TRBV6-5 | CASSSSRVYSNQPQHF
TRBJ1-6 | NA | TRBV9 | CASSVGGGGGNSPLHF
TRBJ2-5 | NA | TRBV11-3 | CASSQGQQVEETQYF
TRBJ2-7 | few | TRBV5-1 | CASSLNAGTYEQYF
TRBJ2-7 | NA | TRBV6-5 | CASHWRVDEQYF
TRBJ2-3 | NA | TRBV6-2/TRBV6-3 | CASSYGDRGADTQYF
TRBJ1-2 | NA | TRBV5-6 | CASSLVGTWYGYTF
TRBJ1-3 | NA | TRBV12-5 | CASGFRGSGNTIYF
TRBJ1-1 | NA | TRBV7-9 | CASSLWTGGWNTEAFF
TRBJ2-5 | NA | TRBV2 | CASSDLQSQETQYF
TRBJ1-1 | NA | TRBV6-5 | CASSYTRTGETEAFF
TRBJ1-2 | NA | TRBV14 | CASRPTGQSSYGYTF
TRBJ1-2 | NA | TRBV5-1 | CASSLGRGAMDGYTF
TRBJ2-5 | NA | TRBV7-9 | CASSAPAGTALEKLETQYF
TRBJ1-1 | few | TRBV7-8 | CASSLGTGVIVEAFF
TRBJ2-1 | NA | TRBV24-1 | CATSPGTGDLYNEQFF
TRBJ1-1 | many | TRBV6-6 | CASSQGQGLWAFF
TRBJ1-2 | few | TRBV11-2 | CASNYGGLYGYTF
TRBJ2-1 | NA | TRBV5-1 | CASSPRGLAGAGEQFF
TRBJ1-5 | NA | TRBV19 | CASSPSPGQDPNQPQHF
TRBJ2-3 | NA | TRBV19 | CASSTSDTDTQYF
TRBJ1-1 | medium-sized | TRBV30 | CAWRFPAGDLNTEAFF
TRBJ2-5 | NA | TRBV9 | CASSVATGVQETQYF
TRBJ2-7 | NA | TRBV4-1 | CASSQDPGGVYEQYF
TRBJ2-5 | NA | TRBV29-1 | CSVESGTQYF
TRBJ2-1 | once | TRBV27 | CASSFPSGAGEQFF
TRBJ1-1 | NA | TRBV5-4 | CASSSQGFPEAFF